Presented here are 7 T cell receptor beta chains from one specimen sequenced in a study of blood T cell repertoires in COVID-19. Profiling relied on immunoSEQ multiplex PCR, and the TCRdb table lists in-frame clones only, not all of them. The sample has 45,000 to 55,000 clones, around 90% seen once. Sequencing used peripheral blood. Receptor source: a man in his fifties or sixties with active COVID-19.

The V and J genes are TRBV9 and TRBJ2-5; 11 bases map to TRBD2. From germline, CDR1 is SGDLS and CDR2 YYNGEE. J gave up 2 bases and V 4 bases, and 7 bases lay outside the gene matches. This CDR3 is built from 16 residues. This CDR3 reads CASSPSTSGAQETQYF. The CDR3 region has the DNA TGTGCCAGCAGCCCATCGACTAGCGGGGCACAAGAGACCCAGTACTTC.

V usage is TRBV18 and J usage is TRBJ1-4; 7 bases fit TRBD1. The CDR3 spans 17 residues. CDR1 and CDR2 (germline): KGHSH, LQKENI. V lost 3 bases to trimming and J lost 0 bases; unmatched junction nucleotides: 7. The CDR3 DNA reads TGTGCCAGCTCACCGATTGGGACAGCCCCAACTAATGAAAAACTGTTTTTT. As protein: CASSPIGTAPTNEKLFF. Full variable domain (rest looked up from reference TRBV18 and TRBJ1-4): NAGVMQNPRHLVRRRGQEARLRCSPMKGHSHVYWYRQLPEEGLKFMVYLQKENIIDESGMPKERFSAEFPKEGPSILRIQQVVRGDSAAYFCASSPIGTAPTNEKLFFGSGTQLSVL.

CDR3 sequence: CATSRDGHLNQPQHF. DNA of the CDR3: TGTGCCACCAGCAGAGATGGACACCTCAATCAGCCCCAGCATTTT. This chain uses TRBV15 with TRBJ1-5, with D maybe TRBD1 (5 bases). CDR3 length: 15 amino acids. V shed 0 bases and J shed 3 bases, with 9 bases lying between them. Looked up from germline, CDR1 is LNHNV and CDR2 is YYDKDF (reference sequence).

V usage is TRBV5-1 and J usage is TRBJ2-3; TRBD2 agrees at 9 bases. This CDR3 is built from 18 residues. Germline V gene sequence: CDR1 SGHRS, CDR2 YFSETQ. V lost 0 bases, J lost 0 bases, and 8 bases stayed unmatched. CDR3 loop: CASSLARLADASTDTQYF. In DNA form, the CDR3 reads TGCGCCAGCAGCTTGGCGAGACTAGCGGATGCTAGCACAGATACGCAGTATTTT.

In nucleotides, the CDR3 is TGTGCCAGCAGCGTATCGGGGGGCTATGGCTACACCTTC. Translating gives CASSVSGGYGYTF. The rearrangement links TRBV9 to TRBJ1-2, with TRBD1 as a possible D gene (5 bases). This CDR3 is built from 13 residues. Germline CDR1 reads SGDLS; CDR2 reads YYNGEE. V lost 1 base and J lost 4, with 8 bases in between.

The V and J genes are TRBV29-1 and TRBJ1-1; D is ambiguous. The CDR3 length is 11 residues. Trimming stripped 4 bases from V and 1 base from J, with 4 bases between. Germline CDR1 SQVTM, CDR2 ANQGSEA. CDR3: CSVAQNTEAFF. CDR3 sequence (DNA): TGCAGCGTTGCACAGAACACTGAAGCTTTCTTT.

In the case of this clone: One end of the junction does not line up with germline, which may come from a read error. The V and J genes are TRBV2 and TRBJ2-7; 10 bases map to TRBD2. The CDR3 has 15 amino acids. Germline V gene lookup returns CDR1 SNHLY and CDR2 FYNNEI. The DNA for the CDR3 is TGTGCCAGCAGCGAAGGACTAGCGGACTTATACGAGCAGTACTTC. Translated: CASSEGLADLYEQYF.